This passage covers 20 T cell receptor beta chains from one sample sequenced in a study of T-cell memory formation after mild COVID-19. TCRdb re-analysed the 5' RACE reads in MiXCR, keeping a single row per CDR3 protein. This table has fewer than 140,000 distinct CDR3 sequences, roughly 12% appearing once. Sequencing used PBMCs or a T cell subset sorted from them (not recorded which). These receptor sequences come from an adult woman who had mild COVID-19 (a few samples of this study predate the infection). Cell type and time point are not known.

Many counts were recorded for this clonotype. CDR3 in amino acids: CSARDRAGTYRNSPLHF. The CDR3 DNA reads as TGCAGTGCTAGAGATCGGGCGGGAACATACCGAAATTCACCCCTCCACTTT. This chain joins TRBV20-1 and TRBJ1-6; no reliable D call. The CDR3 is made up of 17 amino acids. Germline-derived CDR1 and CDR2 are DFQATT and SNEGSKA (reference sequence). Deletions cut 0 bases from V and 7 bases from J, with 19 bases between.

The J gene is TRBJ2-1, the V gene TRBV12-3 or TRBV12-4, with 9 bases identical to TRBD2. The CDR3 runs 17 residues. Trimming took 4 bases from V and 4 from J; bases not matched to a gene: 11. CDR3 sequence: CASSSQPGLARYNEQFF. The DNA for the CDR3 is TGTGCCAGCAGTTCCCAACCTGGACTAGCGAGATACAATGAGCAGTTCTTC.

In this sample, this clonotype turned up many times. This chain uses TRBV29-1 with TRBJ2-1; TRBD2 aligns across 12 bases. The CDR3 totals 17 residues. V lost 5 bases to trimming and J lost 4 bases; unmatched junction nucleotides: 12. The germline gives CDR1 SQVTM, CDR2 ANQGSEA. CDR3 DNA sequence: TGCAGCGTTTGGGGCCTAGCGGGAGGGCTTGGGTACAATGAGCAGTTCTTC. Its protein is CSVWGLAGGLGYNEQFF.

This clonotype was seen a few times. The chain has TRBV7-6 and TRBJ2-1; D may be TRBD2 (5 bases). V lost 0 bases, J lost 8 bases, and 11 bases lay in between. The germline V gene encodes CDR1 SGHVS and CDR2 FNYEAQ. The CDR3 contains 14 residues. The CDR3, as DNA: TGTGCCAGCAGCTTAGCGCGAACTAGGGATGAGCAGTTCTTC. This encodes CASSLARTRDEQFF.

This clonotype was counted a few times. The genes are TRBV15 and TRBJ2-7; unclear D gene. The CDR3 has 14 amino acids. Trimming cost V 1 base and J 3 bases, with 10 bases left between them. Germline lookup yields CDR1 LNHNV and CDR2 YYDKDF (reference sequence). As DNA, the CDR3 is TGTGCCACCAGCAGAGGGGTGGGATACTACGAGCAGTACTTC. Translating gives CATSRGVGYYEQYF. The whole variable domain, remainder taken from reference TRBV15 and TRBJ2-7, is DAMVIQNPRYQVTQFGKPVTLSCSQTLNHNVMYWYQQKSSQAPKLLFHYYDKDFNNEADTPDNFQSRRPNTSFCFLDIRSPGLGDTAMYLCATSRGVGYYEQYFGPGTRLTVT.

This clonotype was detected only a few times. This chain joins TRBV6-2 or TRBV6-3 and TRBJ1-1; no firm D call. This CDR3 comprises 16 residues. Trimming shortened V by 0 bases and J by 0 bases, and 11 bases separated the two germline ends. The germline CDR1 and CDR2 sequences are MNHEY and SVGEGT. The DNA for the CDR3 is TGTGCCAGCAGTTACTCGTGGCAGCGACTGAACACTGAAGCTTTCTTT. Translation: CASSYSWQRLNTEAFF.

This clonotype was counted only a few times. V and J are TRBV12-3 or TRBV12-4 and TRBJ2-7; D is uncertain. The CDR3 contains 12 residues. V was trimmed by 2 bases and J by 6 bases, leaving 8 bases between them. In DNA, the CDR3 is TGTGCCAGCAGTTTAAATAAGCGCGAGCAGTACTTC. The encoded protein is CASSLNKREQYF.

This clonotype was seen more than once but under ten times. This chain joins TRBV5-5 and TRBJ1-1; unclear D gene. The CDR3 consists of 14 residues. Trimming shortened V by 0 bases and J by 0 bases, and 6 bases separated the two germline ends. Germline lookup yields CDR1 SGHKS and CDR2 YYEKEE (reference sequence). DNA for the CDR3: TGTGCCAGCAGCTTGGAGGATATGAACACTGAAGCTTTCTTT. Its translation: CASSLEDMNTEAFF.

This clonotype was picked up a small number of times. The chain employs TRBV12-3 or TRBV12-4 and TRBJ2-1, with D tentatively TRBD1 or TRBD2 (5 bases each). Between the trimmed V and J ends, which lost 6 bases and 12 bases, there was a span of 24 bases. The CDR3 spans 15 residues. The CDR3 bases are TGTGCCAGCAGCTATCAATGGACTGGGGCCTCGTGGCAGTTCTTC. Encoded protein: CASSYQWTGASWQFF.

A few counts support this clonotype. V gene TRBV4-1 combines with J gene TRBJ2-7; 7 bases map to TRBD1. Germline V gene data show CDR1 as MGHRA and CDR2 as YSYEKL. After removal of 0 bases from V and 2 bases from J, the junction contained 1 base not matched to a gene. The CDR3 spans 14 residues. CDR3 sequence (DNA): TGCGCCAGCAGCCAAGAGGGACAGACCTACGAGCAGTACTTC. As protein: CASSQEGQTYEQYF.

The CDR3 here is CASSFRLAGELFF. The CDR3 coding sequence is TGTGCCAGCAGTTTCAGACTAGCCGGGGAGCTGTTTTTT. The V call is TRBV12-3 or TRBV12-4, the J call TRBJ2-2; D is perhaps TRBD2 (6 bases). Trimming removed 3 bases at V and 6 bases at J, with 8 bases between. The CDR3 spans 13 residues.

The gene calls are TRBV30 and TRBJ2-1, with a possible D match to TRBD2 (6 bases). Trimming left V 0 bases short and J 7 bases short, with 16 bases between. Germline-derived CDR1 and CDR2 are GTSNPN and SVGIG (reference sequence). The CDR3 length is 15 residues. The CDR3 DNA reads as TGTGCCTGGAGTGTCGGGAGCCCCTCTATGAATGAGCAGTTCTTC. Translated: CAWSVGSPSMNEQFF. The complete variable domain, with remaining parts taken from reference TRBV30 and TRBJ2-1, reads SQTIHQWPATLVQPVGSPLSLECTVEGTSNPNLYWYRQAAGRGLQLLFYSVGIGQISSEVPQNLSASRPQDRQFILSSKKLLLSDSGFYLCAWSVGSPSMNEQFFGPGTRLTVL.

The rearrangement uses TRBV5-4 and TRBJ2-5; 8 bases map to TRBD1. V dropped 4 bases and J dropped 4; count of bases not matched to a gene: 9. Germline-derived CDR1 and CDR2 are SGHNT and YYREEE (reference sequence). The length of the CDR3 is 15 residues. CDR3 residues: CASSPRAGGVETQYF. CDR3 sequence (DNA): TGTGCCAGCAGCCCAAGGGCAGGGGGCGTAGAGACCCAGTACTTC. The full variable domain, with the rest looked up from reference TRBV5-4 and TRBJ2-5, is ETGVTQSPTHLIKTRGQQVTLRCSSQSGHNTVSWYQQALGQGPQFIFQYYREEENGRGNFPPRFSGLQFPNYSSELNVNALELDDSALYLCASSPRAGGVETQYFGPGTRLLVL.

J is TRBJ2-1 and V is TRBV10-3, with a tentative D call TRBD2 (6 bases). There are 16 residues in the CDR3. V lost 0 bases to trimming and J lost 1 base, with 10 bases between them. CDR1 is ENHRY, CDR2 SYGVKD, per germline. The CDR3 protein is CAISESVGGSYNEQFF. The CDR3 DNA reads TGTGCCATCAGTGAGTCGGTGGGGGGATCCTACAATGAGCAGTTCTTC.

CDR3 sequence (DNA): TGTGCCAGCAGCTTAGGTAGCGGCCCCGGCAATGAGCAGTTCTTC. As protein: CASSLGSGPGNEQFF. The chain is built from TRBV7-9 and TRBJ2-1, with a tentative D call TRBD2 (6 bases). Germline CDR1 reads SEHNR; CDR2 reads FQNEAQ (reference sequence). The CDR3 is 15 amino acids. The ends were cut back, 1 base at V and 6 bases at J, with 13 bases in the middle. The whole variable domain, remainder taken from reference TRBV7-9 and TRBJ2-1, is DTGVSQNPRHKITKRGQNVTFRCDPISEHNRLYWYRQTLGQGPEFLTYFQNEAQLEKSRLLSDRFSAERPKGSFSTLEIQRTEQGDSAMYLCASSLGSGPGNEQFFGPGTRLTVL.

This clonotype was detected only a few times. This rearrangement joins TRBV4-1 to TRBJ2-7, with D perhaps matching TRBD1 (6 bases). V was cut by 3 bases and J by 2 bases, with 17 bases left in between. Germline lookup yields CDR1 MGHRA and CDR2 YSYEKL. This CDR3 region has 16 residues. The DNA of the CDR3 is TGCGCCAGCAGCCAGGAAGGGGGTCGGCTTACCTACGAGCAGTACTTC. Translation: CASSQEGGRLTYEQYF.

This chain joins TRBV2 and TRBJ1-2; D uncertain. Trimming took 3 bases from V and 4 from J, leaving 9 bases between them. Germline values: CDR1 SNHLY, CDR2 FYNNEI. CDR3 length: 13 amino acids. CDR3 residues: CASSDRAIYGYTF. The CDR3 nucleotides read TGTGCCAGCAGTGACCGGGCGATCTATGGCTACACCTTC. Full variable domain (remainder filled in from reference TRBV2 and TRBJ1-2): EPEVTQTPSHQVTQMGQEVILRCVPISNHLYFYWYRQILGQKVEFLVSFYNNEISEKSEIFDDQFSVERPDGSNFTLKIRSTKLEDSAMYFCASSDRAIYGYTFGSGTRLTVV.

A few counts support this clonotype. The V and J genes are TRBV7-6 and TRBJ1-1; 8 bases fit TRBD1. The CDR3 is made up of 15 amino acids. V gave up 6 bases and J gave up 0 bases; unmatched junction bases: 6. The germline gives CDR1 SGHVS, CDR2 FNYEAQ. CDR3 in amino acids: CASSLTGVLNTEAFF. Written as DNA, the CDR3 is TGTGCCAGCAGTTTGACAGGGGTTTTGAACACTGAAGCTTTCTTT.

The V gene is TRBV27, the J gene TRBJ2-6, with 8 nucleotides matching TRBD1. V was pared by 8 bases and J by 1 base, with 1 base of the junction left unmatched. Germline CDR1 and CDR2: MNHEY and SMNVEV (reference sequence). The CDR3 totals 14 residues. The CDR3 sequence: CASQGASGANVLTF. The CDR3 DNA sequence: TGTGCCAGCCAGGGGGCGTCTGGGGCCAACGTCCTGACTTTC.

This clonotype was seen a single time. The chain joins TRBV2 to TRBJ2-1; no clear D gene. The germline gives CDR1 SNHLY, CDR2 FYNNEI. The V end was cut by 4 bases, the J end by 12 bases, with 16 bases between. The CDR3 spans 13 residues. CDR3 DNA sequence: TGTGCCAGCAGTGTTTCGCCGACTCTCGGGCAGTTCTTC. Encoded protein: CASSVSPTLGQFF.